This record looks at one T cell receptor (beta chain) sequence and its context. The sample originates from a study of OX40 agonist ivuxolimab in advanced cancers. With baseline, cycle 4 day 1, and cycle 7 day 1 as timepoints, blood was sampled. The assay was immunoSEQ multiplex PCR, and TCRdb's table has in-frame clones only and misses some. The sample consists of just over 30,000 clones, around nine tenths of them appearing once. The receptor was isolated from an adult with an advanced solid tumor such as melanoma, head and neck, liver or kidney cancer. The sequenced sample was CD4+ or CD8+ T cells sorted from blood, obtained in a trial of the OX40 agonist ivuxolimab.

CDR3 sequence: CASSLSDRNTEAFF. CDR3 coding DNA: TGTGCCAGCAGTCTCTCGGACAGGAACACTGAAGCTTTCTTT. The chain joins TRBV28 to TRBJ1-1; the D gene is possibly TRBD1 (6 bases). This CDR3 has 14 amino acids. CDR1 is MDHEN, CDR2 SYDVKM, per germline. V was trimmed by 5 bases and J by 1 base, leaving 11 bases between them. Combining the CDR3 with reference TRBV28 and TRBJ1-1 gives the whole variable domain DVKVTQSSRYLVKRTGEKVFLECVQDMDHENMFWYRQDPGLGLRLIYFSYDVKMKEKGDIPEGYSVSREKKERFSLILESASTNQTSMYLCASSLSDRNTEAFFGQGTRLTVV.